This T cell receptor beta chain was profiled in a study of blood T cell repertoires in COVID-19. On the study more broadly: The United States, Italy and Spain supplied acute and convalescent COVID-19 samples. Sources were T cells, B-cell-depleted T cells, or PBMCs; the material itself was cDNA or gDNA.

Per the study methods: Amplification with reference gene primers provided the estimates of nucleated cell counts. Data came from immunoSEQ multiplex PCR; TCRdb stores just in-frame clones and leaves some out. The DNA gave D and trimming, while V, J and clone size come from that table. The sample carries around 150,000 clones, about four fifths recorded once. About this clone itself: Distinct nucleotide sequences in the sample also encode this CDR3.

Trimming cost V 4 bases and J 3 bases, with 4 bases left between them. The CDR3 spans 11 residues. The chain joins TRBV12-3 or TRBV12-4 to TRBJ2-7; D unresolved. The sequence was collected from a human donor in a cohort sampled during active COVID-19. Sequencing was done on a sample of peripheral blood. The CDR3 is CASSSLYEQYF. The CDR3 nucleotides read TGTGCCAGCAGTTCTCTCTACGAGCAGTACTTC.